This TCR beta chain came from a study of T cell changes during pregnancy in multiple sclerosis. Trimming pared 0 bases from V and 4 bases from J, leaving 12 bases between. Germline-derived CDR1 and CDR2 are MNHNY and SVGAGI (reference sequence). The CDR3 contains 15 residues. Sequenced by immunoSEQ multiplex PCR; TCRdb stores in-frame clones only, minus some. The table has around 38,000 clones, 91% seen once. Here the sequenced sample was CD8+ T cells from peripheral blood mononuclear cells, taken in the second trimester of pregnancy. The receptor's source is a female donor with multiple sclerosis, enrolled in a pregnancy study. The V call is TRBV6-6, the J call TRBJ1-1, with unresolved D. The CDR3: CASSYSMEGSTEAFF. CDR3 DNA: TGTGCCAGCAGTTACTCGATGGAGGGCAGCACTGAAGCTTTCTTT.